This TCR beta chain was documented in a study of human T cells and chemical hapten exposure. This clonotype was counted between two and nine times. The sample's time point: patch test 3, about 24 weeks after DPC sensitization. Regarding treatment: therapeutic diphenylcyclopropenone sensitization with weekly scalp DPC. Blood draws preceded each patch test application. Alopecia patients between 18 and 70 years old and suitable for DPC were used as donors. Individual cDNA molecules in this library carried unique molecular identifiers. Authors' methods: Counting gave a median of around 89,000 TCRs per sample, with values ranging from 23,224 to 690,600. Via MiXCR, TCRdb re-called the RACE reads, giving one row per CDR3 protein. These V and J calls rely on TCRdb rather than the paper's analysis. Here the sample spans around 150,000 distinct CDR3 sequences, 25% to 35% being singletons. V shed 5 bases and J shed 1 base, with 14 bases lying between them. The CDR3 contains 15 residues. Germline V lookup: CDR1 MGHDK, CDR2 SYGVNS.

Specimen: whole blood, collected in connection with sensitization to the hapten diphenylcyclopropenone (DPC). The origin of this receptor is a woman between 18 and 30 years old with alopecia areata. Some clones in this sample may be carry-over from other donors' samples. V gene TRBV25-1 combines with J gene TRBJ2-5, with D uncertain. The CDR3 loop is CASSPGIGGQETQYF. As DNA, the CDR3 is TGTGCCAGCAGTCCAGGTATTGGCGGCCAAGAGACCCAGTACTTC.